This T cell receptor beta chain came from a study of cytomegalovirus exposure and HLA in healthy donors. The CDR3 contains 14 residues. CDR1 is LNHDA and CDR2 is SQIVND in the germline V gene (reference sequence). The ends lost 6 bases at V and 5 bases at J; junction bases unmatched: 6. Study results and limitations: Usually a TCR sequence was rare, but some public TCRs were found in many donors. Some TCR beta chains (around 160 of them) were listed as cytomegalovirus-associated.

Of note for this clone: Its matching antigen is unknown.

Clones were sequenced by immunoSEQ multiplex PCR, and TCRdb holds only the in-frame ones, with some missing. The top ten hold approximately 1.8% of the sample, which has roughly 120,000 clones, around 88% seen once. Donors came from a validation cohort of 90 to 150 subjects, distinct from the first 666-subject cohort. Sequencing was done on a sample of PBMCs. The rearrangement uses TRBV19 and TRBJ1-2; 10 nucleotides match TRBD1. The TCR was taken from a man between 18 and 35 years old in good health and CMV-seronegative. CDR3 region: CASSRDRGRYGYTF. CDR3 nucleotides: TGTGCCAGTAGCCGGGACAGGGGAAGGTATGGCTACACCTTC.